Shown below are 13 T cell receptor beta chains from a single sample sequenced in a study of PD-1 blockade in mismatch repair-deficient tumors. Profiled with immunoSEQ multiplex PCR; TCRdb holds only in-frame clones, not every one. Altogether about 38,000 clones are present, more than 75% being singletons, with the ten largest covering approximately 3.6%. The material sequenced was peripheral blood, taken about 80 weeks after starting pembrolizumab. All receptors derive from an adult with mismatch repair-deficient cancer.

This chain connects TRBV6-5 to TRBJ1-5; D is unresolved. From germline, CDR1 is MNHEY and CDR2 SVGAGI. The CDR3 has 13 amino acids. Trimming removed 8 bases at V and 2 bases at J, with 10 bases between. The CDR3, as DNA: TGTGCCAGCCGTTCACGGGGCAATCAGCCCCAGCATTTT. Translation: CASRSRGNQPQHF.

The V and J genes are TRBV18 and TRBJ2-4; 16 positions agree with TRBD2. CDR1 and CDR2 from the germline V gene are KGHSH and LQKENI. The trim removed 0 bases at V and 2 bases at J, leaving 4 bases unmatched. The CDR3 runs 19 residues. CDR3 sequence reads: CASSPPGLAGGRSKNIQYF. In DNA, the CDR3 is TGTGCCAGCTCACCACCGGGACTAGCGGGAGGGCGTTCCAAAAACATTCAGTACTTC.

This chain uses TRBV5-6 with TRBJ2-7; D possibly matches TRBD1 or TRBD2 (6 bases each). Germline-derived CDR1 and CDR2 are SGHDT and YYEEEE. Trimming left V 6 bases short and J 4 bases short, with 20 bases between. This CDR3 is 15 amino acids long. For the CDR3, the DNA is TGTGCCAGCAACCAGATGGGGGGCGCCTGGTACGAGCAGTACTTC. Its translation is CASNQMGGAWYEQYF. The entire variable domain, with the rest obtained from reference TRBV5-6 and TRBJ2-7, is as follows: DAGVTQSPTHLIKTRGQQVTLRCSPKSGHDTVSWYQQALGQGPQFIFQYYEEEERQRGNFPDRFSGHQFPNYSSELNVNALLLGDSALYLCASNQMGGAWYEQYFGPGTRLTVT.

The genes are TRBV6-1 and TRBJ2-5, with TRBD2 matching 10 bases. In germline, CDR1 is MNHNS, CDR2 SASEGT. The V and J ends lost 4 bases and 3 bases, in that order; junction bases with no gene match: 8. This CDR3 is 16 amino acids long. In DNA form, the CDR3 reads TGTGCCAGCAGTGCATCCTTAGCGGGAGGAGAAGAGACCCAGTACTTC. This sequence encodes CASSASLAGGEETQYF.

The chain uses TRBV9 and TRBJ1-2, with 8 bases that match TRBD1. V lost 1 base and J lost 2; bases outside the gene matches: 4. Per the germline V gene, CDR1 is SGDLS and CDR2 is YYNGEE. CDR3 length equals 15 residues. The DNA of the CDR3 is TGTGCCAGCAGCGTACTAGGACAGGGAAACTATGGCTACACCTTC. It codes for CASSVLGQGNYGYTF.

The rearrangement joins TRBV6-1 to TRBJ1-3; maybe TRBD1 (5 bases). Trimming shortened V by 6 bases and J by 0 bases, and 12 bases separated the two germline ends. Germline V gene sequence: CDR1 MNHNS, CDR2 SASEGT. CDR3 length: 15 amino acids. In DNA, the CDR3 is TGTGCCAGCAGCCAACAGGCGTCCTCTGGAAACACCATATATTTT. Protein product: CASSQQASSGNTIYF.

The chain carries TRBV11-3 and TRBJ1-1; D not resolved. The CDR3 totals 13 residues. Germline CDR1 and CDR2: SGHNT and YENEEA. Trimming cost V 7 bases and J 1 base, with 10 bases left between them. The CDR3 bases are TGTGCCAGCACCATCCACCAGAACACTGAAGCTTTCTTT. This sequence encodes CASTIHQNTEAFF.

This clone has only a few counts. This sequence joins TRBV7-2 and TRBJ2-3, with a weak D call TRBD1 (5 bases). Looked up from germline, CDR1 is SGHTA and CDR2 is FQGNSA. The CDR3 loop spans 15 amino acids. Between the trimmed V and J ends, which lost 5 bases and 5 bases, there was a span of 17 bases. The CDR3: CASSPRPLRGDTQYF. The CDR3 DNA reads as TGTGCCAGCAGCCCTAGACCTCTAAGGGGAGATACGCAGTATTTT.

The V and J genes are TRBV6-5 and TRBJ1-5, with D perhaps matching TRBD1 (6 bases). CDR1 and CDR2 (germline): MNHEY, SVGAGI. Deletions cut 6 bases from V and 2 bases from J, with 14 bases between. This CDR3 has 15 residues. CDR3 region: CASSPWGPRNQPQHF. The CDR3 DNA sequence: TGTGCCAGCAGCCCCTGGGGGCCCCGCAATCAGCCCCAGCATTTT.

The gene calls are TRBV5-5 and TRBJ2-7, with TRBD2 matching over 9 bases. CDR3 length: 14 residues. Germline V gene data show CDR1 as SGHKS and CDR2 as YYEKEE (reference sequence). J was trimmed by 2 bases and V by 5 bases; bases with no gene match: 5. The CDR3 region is CASSGSSGTYEQYF. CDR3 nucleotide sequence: TGTGCCAGCAGTGGTTCTAGCGGGACCTACGAGCAGTACTTC.

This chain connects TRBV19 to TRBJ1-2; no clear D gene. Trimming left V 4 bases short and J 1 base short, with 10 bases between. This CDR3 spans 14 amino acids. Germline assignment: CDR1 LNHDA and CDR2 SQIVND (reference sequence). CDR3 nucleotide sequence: TGTGCCAGTAGTAGCCCAGGCCTTAACTATGGCTACACCTTC. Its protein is CASSSPGLNYGYTF. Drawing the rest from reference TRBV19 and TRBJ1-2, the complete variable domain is DGGITQSPKYLFRKEGQNVTLSCEQNLNHDAMYWYRQDPGQGLRLIYYSQIVNDFQKGDIAEGYSVSREKKESFPLTVTSAQKNPTAFYLCASSSPGLNYGYTFGSGTRLTVV.

CDR3 protein: CASSLWISGGVHEQYF. The DNA for the CDR3 is TGTGCCAGCAGCTTATGGATTAGCGGGGGGGTCCACGAGCAGTACTTC. The V and J genes are TRBV7-8 and TRBJ2-7; 11 bases line up with TRBD2. Trimming cost V 2 bases and J 5 bases; bases outside gene matches: 8. Germline V CDR1 and CDR2: SGHVS, FQNEAQ. The CDR3 consists of 16 residues.

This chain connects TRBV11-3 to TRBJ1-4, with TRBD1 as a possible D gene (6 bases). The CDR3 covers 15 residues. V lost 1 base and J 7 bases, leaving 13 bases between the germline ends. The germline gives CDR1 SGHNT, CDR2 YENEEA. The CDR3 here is CASSLGPIGGEKLFF. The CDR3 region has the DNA TGTGCCAGCAGCTTAGGACCCATAGGGGGTGAAAAACTGTTTTTT.